These T cell receptor beta chains were read from a single sample in a study of T cells in tumors after PD-1 blockade. Some clones are missing from TCRdb's copy, which holds only in-frame ones; the method was immunoSEQ multiplex PCR. The sample gives 45,000 to 50,000 clones, roughly 80% of which show up once; 8.7% is in the top ten. The source was PBMCs, collected before anti-PD-1 therapy. The receptors stem from a human donor with advanced basal cell or squamous cell carcinoma (not recorded which). CDR3s include the opening cysteine and the closing phenylalanine or tryptophan. Each record gives: CDR3 protein, CDR3 DNA, D gene, V gene, J gene, clone size, CDR3 length. A D gene is named only where the DNA matches it firmly. Clone size is given for some rows only: seen once, a few or many times, or a class if the clone is expanded.

CASSSDRDHSPLHF	TGTGCCAGCAGCTCAGACCGGGATCATTCACCCCTCCACTTT	NA	TRBV7-9	TRBJ1-6	NA	14
CASSLQRQETPYNEQFF	TGTGCCAGCTCACTACAAAGACAGGAGACCCCTTACAATGAGCAGTTCTTC	NA	TRBV18	TRBJ2-1	NA	17
CASSPNPTGELFF	TGTGCCAGCAGCCCCAACCCTACCGGGGAGCTGTTTTTT	NA	TRBV7-8	TRBJ2-2	NA	13
CASKWMVNTEAFF	TGTGCCAGTAAGTGGATGGTGAACACTGAAGCTTTCTTT	NA	TRBV19	TRBJ1-1	NA	13
CATSDLRTSEQYF	TGTGCCACCAGTGATTTGCGAACTTCCGAGCAGTACTTC	NA	TRBV24-1	TRBJ2-7	NA	13
CASSFSGGSDYGYTF	TGTGCCAGCAGCTTCTCAGGGGGCTCAGACTATGGCTACACCTTC	TRBD1	TRBV7-8	TRBJ1-2	once	15
CATSASLSNQPQHF	TGTGCCACCAGTGCCAGTCTTAGCAATCAGCCCCAGCATTTT	NA	TRBV24-1	TRBJ1-5	once	14
CASSLKADLTDTQYF	TGTGCCAGCAGCTTAAAGGCAGACCTCACAGATACGCAGTATTTT	NA	TRBV7-3	TRBJ2-3	NA	15
CASSRQGSWGANVLTF	TGTGCCAGCAGTCGGCAGGGGAGCTGGGGGGCCAACGTCCTGACTTTC	NA	TRBV28	TRBJ2-6	NA	16
CASSWGVAYNEQFF	TGTGCCAGCAGCTGGGGGGTAGCATACAATGAGCAGTTCTTC	NA	TRBV5-6	TRBJ2-1	NA	14
CASTLDRGLSYEQYF	TGTGCCAGTACTCTAGACAGGGGCTTATCCTACGAGCAGTACTTC	TRBD1	TRBV6-5	TRBJ2-7	few	15
CASSLLPSYEQYF	TGCGCCAGCAGCTTGTTACCCTCCTACGAGCAGTACTTC	NA	TRBV5-1	TRBJ2-7	NA	13
CASSQVQEPNEKLFF	TGCGCCAGCAGCCAAGTACAGGAACCGAATGAAAAACTGTTTTTT	NA	TRBV4-1	TRBJ1-4	once	15
CATSRGESSGELFF	TGTGCCACCAGCAGAGGGGAGAGCTCCGGGGAGCTGTTTTTT	NA	TRBV15	TRBJ2-2	NA	14
CASSPPAFSGNTIYF	TGTGCCAGCTCACCGCCGGCGTTCTCTGGAAACACCATATATTTT	NA	TRBV18	TRBJ1-3	NA	15
CASSVGTGSNSPLHF	TGTGCCAGCAGCGTTGGGACAGGGTCCAATTCACCCCTCCACTTT	TRBD1	TRBV7-3	TRBJ1-6	NA	15
CATSDFQGGKNNEQFF	TGTGCCACCAGTGATTTCCAGGGGGGAAAAAACAATGAGCAGTTCTTC	NA	TRBV24-1	TRBJ2-1	NA	16
CASSLKAGMAEKLFF	TGTGCCAGCAGCTTAAAGGCTGGGATGGCTGAAAAACTGTTTTTT	NA	TRBV7-2	TRBJ1-4	NA	15
CASDQGGSGNTIYF	TGTGCCAGCGATCAGGGAGGATCGGGAAACACCATATATTTT	NA	TRBV6-5	TRBJ1-3	NA	14
CASTVNGANVLTF	TGTGCCAGCACCGTAAATGGGGCCAACGTCCTGACTTTC	NA	TRBV12-3/TRBV12-4	TRBJ2-6	NA	13
CASSEDLGGGAALDTDTQYF	TGTGCCAGCAGCGAGGACCTCGGCGGGGGGGCTGCCCTAGACACAGATACGCAGTATTTT	TRBD2	TRBV9	TRBJ2-3	NA	20
CASTLLPADEQFF	TGCGCCAGCACCCTCCTGCCCGCGGATGAGCAGTTCTTC	NA	TRBV5-1	TRBJ2-1	NA	13
CASSSGTSADTQYF	TGCGCCAGCAGCTCTGGGACTAGCGCAGATACGCAGTATTTT	TRBD2	TRBV5-1	TRBJ2-3	medium-sized	14
CASSSTGITGNTIYF	TGTGCCAGCAGTTCCACAGGGATTACTGGAAACACCATATATTTT	NA	TRBV28	TRBJ1-3	NA	15
CASSQRAGVSSYEQYF	TGTGCCAGCAGCCAAAGGGCGGGGGTTAGCTCCTACGAGCAGTACTTC	TRBD2	TRBV7-8	TRBJ2-7	NA	16
CASSQVPSSYNEQFF	TGTGCCAGTAGTCAGGTCCCGAGCTCCTACAATGAGCAGTTCTTC	NA	TRBV19	TRBJ2-1	NA	15
CSVNDRQGLDYGYTF	TGCAGCGTGAATGATAGACAGGGATTGGACTATGGCTACACCTTC	TRBD1	TRBV29-1	TRBJ1-2	NA	15
CASSSSYEQYF	TGTGCCAGCTCATCCTCCTACGAGCAGTACTTC	NA	TRBV18	TRBJ2-7	once	11
CASTGISSYGYTF	TGTGCCAGCACCGGGATCAGTTCTTATGGCTACACCTTC	NA	TRBV4-2	TRBJ1-2	NA	13